This T cell receptor (beta chain) was recorded in a study of blood T cell repertoires in COVID-19. Study information: The analysed material was cDNA or gDNA that came from T cells, B-cell-depleted T cells, or PBMCs.

Method: immunoSEQ multiplex PCR; TCRdb's copy keeps in-frame clones and lacks some. The sample consists of approximately 150,000 clones, 75% to 90% of them appearing once. This CDR3 comprises 15 residues. With 4 bases clipped from V and 5 bases from J, the junction kept 10 bases outside the gene matches. Germline V lookup: CDR1 LGHDT, CDR2 YNNKEL (reference sequence). The TCR comes from a man aged 60 to 75 who had recovered from COVID-19. The sample consisted of PBMCs or T cells enriched from blood (not recorded which). The gene calls are TRBV3-1 (or the pseudogene TRBV3-2) and TRBJ1-2, with 7 positions matching TRBD1. The CDR3 here is CASSLYRGAPYGYTF. The CDR3 nucleotides read TGTGCCAGCAGCCTCTACAGGGGAGCCCCATATGGCTACACCTTC.